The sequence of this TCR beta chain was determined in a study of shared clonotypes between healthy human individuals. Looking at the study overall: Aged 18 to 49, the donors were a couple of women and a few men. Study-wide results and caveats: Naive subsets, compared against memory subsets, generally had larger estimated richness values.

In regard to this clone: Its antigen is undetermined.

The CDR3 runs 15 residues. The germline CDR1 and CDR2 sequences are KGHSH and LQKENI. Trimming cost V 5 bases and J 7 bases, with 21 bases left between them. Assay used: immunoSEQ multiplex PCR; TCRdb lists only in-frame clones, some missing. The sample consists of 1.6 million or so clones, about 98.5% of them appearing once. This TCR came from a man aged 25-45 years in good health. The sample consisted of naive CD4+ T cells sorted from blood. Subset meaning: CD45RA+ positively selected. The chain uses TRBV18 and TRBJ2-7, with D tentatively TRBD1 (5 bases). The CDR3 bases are TGTGCCAGCTCAGGAGTTGGTCGACAGCGCGAGGAGCAGTACTTC. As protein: CASSGVGRQREEQYF.